This T cell receptor (beta chain) comes out of a study of blood T cells in healthy people across ages. This clonotype has a count of ten or more. One end of the junction varies from germline; a read error may be responsible. This CDR3 has 14 amino acids. Germline values: CDR1 MNHEY, CDR2 SVGAGI. Through a sample-barcoded 5' primer and a J-beta primer mix, a second PCR was run for roughly 6 to 12 cycles. TCRdb re-called the 5' RACE reads with MiXCR, one entry per CDR3 protein. The repertoire includes about 1.4 million distinct CDR3 sequences, around 55% of them detected once, and under 8.5% sits in the top ten.

Sequenced sample: blood. The chain carries TRBV6-5 and TRBJ2-1; 11 nucleotides match TRBD1. This sequence was found in a young man in good health. The CDR3 here is CASSSGTGGNEQFF. The CDR3, as DNA: TGCGCCAGCAGCTCTGGGACAGGGGGAAATGAGCAGTTCTTC.